The T cell receptor beta chain under discussion was sequenced for a study of early T cells in non-severe SARS-CoV-2 infection. Study-level points and caveats: The study's VDJdb matching favored anti-spike CD8 responses and missed private and CD4 specificities.

Between the trimmed V and J ends, which lost 6 bases and 5 bases, there was a span of 16 bases. CDR3 length: 14 amino acids. CDR1 and CDR2 from the germline V gene are MNHEY and SVGEGT. As to this clonotype: Its antigen remains unidentified.

MiXCR was run by TCRdb on the 5' RACE reads, yielding one entry per CDR3 protein. The sample includes about 90,000 distinct CDR3 sequences, approximately 15% of them seen just once. This rearrangement joins TRBV6-2 or TRBV6-3 to TRBJ1-2; D might be TRBD1 (5 bases). Source material: whole blood. The sequence derives from an adult who was a healthcare worker with PCR-confirmed SARS-CoV-2 infection or an uninfected control (not recorded which). The CDR3 DNA follows: TGTGCCAGCAGCCAGGGCGGGGTACGGTATGGCTACACCTTC. It yields the protein CASSQGGVRYGYTF.